The clone carrying this TCR beta chain showed up just a few times. The antigen remains undetermined. This CDR3 region has 14 residues. Trimming pared 0 bases from V and 8 bases from J, leaving 16 bases between. The germline gives CDR1 DFQATT, CDR2 SNEGSKA (reference sequence). This specimen belongs to a study of T-cell memory formation after mild COVID-19. Whole-study findings and limits: Proof of SARS-CoV-2 specificity was absent for the second-wave clones that crested on day 37. CD4+ contracting clones were found mainly in CM and EM, and CD8+ ones in EMRA.

TCRdb passed the 5' RACE reads through MiXCR, listing each CDR3 protein once. Of 300,000 to 400,000 distinct CDR3 sequences in the sample, under 25% were seen once. This TCR derives from an adult woman who had mild COVID-19 (a few samples of this study predate the infection). Cell type and time point are not known. Sequencing was performed on PBMCs or a T cell subset sorted from them (not recorded which). V gene TRBV20-1 combines with J gene TRBJ1-2; D remains ambiguous. In DNA, the CDR3 is TGCAGTGCTAGAGATCTGTGGCAGGAGGGAGGCTACACCTTC. This encodes CSARDLWQEGGYTF.